A single sample is the source of the 11 T cell receptor beta chains below, sequenced in a study of T-cell memory formation after mild COVID-19. TCRdb recomputed calls from the 5' RACE reads with MiXCR, one row per CDR3 protein. The data show 500,000 to 550,000 distinct CDR3 sequences, roughly 22% seen once. The sequenced material came from PBMCs or a T cell subset sorted from them (not recorded which). These receptors were obtained from an adult woman who had mild COVID-19 (a few samples of this study predate the infection). Cell type and time point are not known.

The V and J genes are TRBV5-1 and TRBJ2-1; TRBD1 aligns across 10 bases. CDR3 length: 14 residues. In germline, CDR1 is SGHRS, CDR2 YFSETQ. Germline trimming cut 4 bases from V and 7 bases from J; bases unmatched to any gene: 5. In DNA form, the CDR3 reads TGCGCCAGCAGCGGACAGGGGGGCGGAAATGAGCAGTTCTTC. Translated: CASSGQGGGNEQFF.

This clonotype was seen only a few times. This rearrangement joins TRBV6-1 to TRBJ2-7; TRBD1 aligns across 7 bases. Germline assignment: CDR1 MNHNS and CDR2 SASEGT. V lost 3 bases to trimming and J lost 3 bases; unmatched junction nucleotides: 5. The CDR3 length is 14 residues. The CDR3 region has the DNA TGTGCCAGCAGTGAGACAGGGCGAGTCTACGAGCAGTACTTC. Amino acids: CASSETGRVYEQYF.

This rearrangement joins TRBV20-1 to TRBJ2-7, with no clear D. This CDR3 region has 14 residues. Germline V gives CDR1 DFQATT, CDR2 SNEGSKA (reference sequence). V was cut by 1 base and J by 0 bases, with 10 bases left in between. As DNA, the CDR3 is TGCAGTGCTAGAGGACAAAAATTCTCCTACGAGCAGTACTTC. Its translation: CSARGQKFSYEQYF.

This clonotype was counted between two and nine times. The chain uses TRBV27 and TRBJ2-1; possibly TRBD2 for D (5 bases). V was trimmed by 1 base and J by 5 bases, leaving 12 bases between them. The CDR3 covers 15 residues. Germline V gene lookup returns CDR1 MNHEY and CDR2 SMNVEV (reference sequence). As DNA, the CDR3 is TGTGCCAGCAGTTTATACTCTTCGGGGAACAATGAGCAGTTCTTC. It codes for CASSLYSSGNNEQFF.

The V gene is TRBV15, the J gene TRBJ2-1, with a weak D call TRBD2 (6 bases). The CDR3 runs to 13 residues. Germline-derived CDR1 and CDR2 are LNHNV and YYDKDF (reference sequence). V was trimmed by 6 bases and J by 8 bases, leaving 14 bases between them. The CDR3 bases are TGTGCCACCAGTGTTGCAGCTAGCGATGAGCAGTTCTTC. Its protein product is CATSVAASDEQFF.

The chain recombines TRBV18 with TRBJ2-1, with 9 bases lining up with TRBD1. Looked up from germline, CDR1 is KGHSH and CDR2 is LQKENI. The CDR3 length is 15 residues. V trimming: 3 bases; J trimming: 9 bases; junction bases outside the gene matches: 9. The CDR3 sequence is CASSPPGQGKAEQFF. In nucleotides, the CDR3 is TGTGCCAGCTCACCTCCGGGACAGGGTAAAGCTGAGCAGTTCTTC.

The V and J genes are TRBV15 and TRBJ2-1; TRBD2 aligns across 11 bases. The CDR3 runs to 16 residues. The ends lost 2 bases at V and 7 bases at J; junction bases unmatched: 7. In germline, CDR1 is LNHNV, CDR2 YYDKDF (reference sequence). The CDR3 loop reads CATSRNTGTSGNEQFF. Here the CDR3 DNA reads TGTGCCACCAGCAGAAACACCGGGACTAGCGGTAATGAGCAGTTCTTC.

This clonotype was counted a few times. The chain joins TRBV7-7 to TRBJ2-5, with 8 bases matching TRBD2. V lost 2 bases and J lost 4; bases outside the gene matches: 6. The CDR3 runs 15 residues. Germline lookup yields CDR1 SSHAT and CDR2 FNYEAQ (reference sequence). The CDR3 DNA follows: TGTGCCAGCAGCTTAACCGGACTAGCTTTAGAGACCCAGTACTTC. It yields the protein CASSLTGLALETQYF.

This clonotype was seen only a few times. The chain is built from TRBV5-1 and TRBJ2-1; TRBD2 matches 13 bases. CDR1 is SGHRS and CDR2 is YFSETQ in the germline V gene. The CDR3 covers 18 residues. V shed 3 bases and J 0 bases; nucleotides not matched to a gene: 6. The CDR3 DNA reads TGCGCCAGCAGCTCGGGACTAGCGGGACCAACCTCCTACAATGAGCAGTTCTTC. Translating it yields CASSSGLAGPTSYNEQFF.

This rearrangement joins TRBV29-1 to TRBJ2-7; 8 bases align to TRBD1. CDR3 size: 14 residues. Per germline, CDR1 SQVTM and CDR2 ANQGSEA. J lost 2 bases, V lost 5 bases, and 8 bases had no gene match. CDR3 residues: CSVLVETGAYEQYF. The CDR3 DNA reads TGCAGCGTTTTAGTCGAGACAGGGGCCTACGAGCAGTACTTC.

The sample holds a few counts of this clonotype. The chain joins TRBV11-2 to TRBJ2-5; TRBD2 aligns across 10 bases. V trimming: 8 bases; J trimming: 5 bases; junction bases outside the gene matches: 8. Looked up from germline, CDR1 is SGHAT and CDR2 is FQNNGV. The CDR3 runs 14 residues. The CDR3 is CASAASGGGETQYF. The CDR3 nucleotides read TGTGCCAGCGCGGCTAGCGGGGGCGGGGAGACCCAGTACTTC.